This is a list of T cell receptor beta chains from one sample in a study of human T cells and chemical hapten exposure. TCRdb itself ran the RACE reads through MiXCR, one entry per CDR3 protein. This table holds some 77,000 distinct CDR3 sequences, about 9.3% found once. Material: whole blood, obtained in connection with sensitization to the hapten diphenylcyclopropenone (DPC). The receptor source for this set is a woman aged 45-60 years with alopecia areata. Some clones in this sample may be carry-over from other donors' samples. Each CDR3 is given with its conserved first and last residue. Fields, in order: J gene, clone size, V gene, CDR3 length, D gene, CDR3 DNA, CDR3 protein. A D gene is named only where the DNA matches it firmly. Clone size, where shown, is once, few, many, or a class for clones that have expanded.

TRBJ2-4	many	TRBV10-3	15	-	TGTGCCATCAGTGAAGGCATCTTAGCCAAAAACATTCAGTACTTC	CAISEGILAKNIQYF
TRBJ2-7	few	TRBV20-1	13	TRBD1	TGCAGTGCTGCGTCGACAGGGTCTTCCGAGCAGTACTTC	CSAASTGSSEQYF
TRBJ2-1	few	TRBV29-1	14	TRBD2	TGCAGCGTCACTAGCGGGGCCTCCTACAATGAGCAGTTCTTC	CSVTSGASYNEQFF
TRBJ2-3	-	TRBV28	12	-	TGTGCCAGCAGCCCTCTCCCAGATACGCAGTATTTT	CASSPLPDTQYF
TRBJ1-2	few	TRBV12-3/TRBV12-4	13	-	TGTGCCAGCACCCCCCGGGGGGAGCGGGGCTACACCTTC	CASTPRGERGYTF
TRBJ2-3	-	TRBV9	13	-	TGTGCCAGCAGCGTAGCTAGTACAGATACGCAGTATTTT	CASSVASTDTQYF
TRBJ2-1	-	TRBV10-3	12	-	TGTGCCATCAGTGAAAACAGCAATGAGCAGTTCTTC	CAISENSNEQFF
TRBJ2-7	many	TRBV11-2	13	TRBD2	TGTGCCAGCAGCTTAGGACTAGCGGGGGAGCAGTACTTC	CASSLGLAGEQYF
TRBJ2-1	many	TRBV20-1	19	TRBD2	TGCAGTGCTAGTGCCGGGACTAGCGGGGGGAGGAGCTCCTACAATGAGCAGTTCTTC	CSASAGTSGGRSSYNEQFF
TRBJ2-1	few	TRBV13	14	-	TGTGCCAGCAGCTTTCAACAGGGGAGGCATGAGCAGTTCTTC	CASSFQQGRHEQFF
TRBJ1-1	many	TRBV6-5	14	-	TGTGCCAGCAGTCGAGACAGCCGGAACACTGAAGCTTTCTTT	CASSRDSRNTEAFF
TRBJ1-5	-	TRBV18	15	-	TGTGCCAGCTCACCACAGCAGTATAGCAATCAGCCCCAGCATTTT	CASSPQQYSNQPQHF
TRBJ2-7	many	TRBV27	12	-	TGTGCCAGTGGCCCGGGCCCCTACGAGCAGTACTTC	CASGPGPYEQYF
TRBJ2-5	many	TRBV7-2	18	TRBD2	TGTGCCAGCAGCTTAGCGGGGACCGGGACTAGCGGACAAGAGACCCAGTACTTC	CASSLAGTGTSGQETQYF
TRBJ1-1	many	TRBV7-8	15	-	TGTGCCAGCAGCCTTGGACTAAGTAGAAACACTGAAGCTTTCTTT	CASSLGLSRNTEAFF
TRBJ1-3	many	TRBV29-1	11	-	TGCAGCGTTGATCGAGCTAACACCATATATTTT	CSVDRANTIYF
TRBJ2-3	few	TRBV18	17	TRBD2	TGTGCCAGCTCACCGTCGATCGGGGAGGGCGGTACAGATACGCAGTATTTT	CASSPSIGEGGTDTQYF
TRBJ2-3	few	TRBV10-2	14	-	TGCGCCAGCCTTCTGGCGCTACGCACAGATACGCAGTATTTT	CASLLALRTDTQYF
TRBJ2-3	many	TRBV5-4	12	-	TGTGCCAGCAGCTTAGGCCAGAGGTTCGAGTATTTT	CASSLGQRFEYF
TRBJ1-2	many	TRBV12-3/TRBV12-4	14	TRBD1	TGTGCCAGCAGCATGGACAGGGGGAACTATGGCTACACCTTC	CASSMDRGNYGYTF
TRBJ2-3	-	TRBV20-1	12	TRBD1	TGCAGCGGACAGGGAGGCACAGATACGCAGTATTTT	CSGQGGTDTQYF
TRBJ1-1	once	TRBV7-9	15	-	TGTGCCAGCAGCAATACGGGACACAAGGGCACTGAAGCTTTCTTT	CASSNTGHKGTEAFF
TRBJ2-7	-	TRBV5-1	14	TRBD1	TGCGCCAGCAGCGCGTGGACAGGGGGCAACGAGCAGTACTTC	CASSAWTGGNEQYF
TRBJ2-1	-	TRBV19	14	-	TGTGCCAGTAATGACCGAAGCTCCTACAATGAGCAGTTCTTC	CASNDRSSYNEQFF
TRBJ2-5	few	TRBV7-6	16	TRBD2	TGTGCCAGCAGCTTAAAAGCTAGCGGGAGATCAGAGACCCAGTACTTC	CASSLKASGRSETQYF
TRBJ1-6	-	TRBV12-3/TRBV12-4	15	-	TGTGCCAGCAGTTTAGGAGCTCGACCTGGTTCACCCCTCCACTTT	CASSLGARPGSPLHF
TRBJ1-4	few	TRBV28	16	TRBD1	TGTGCCAGCAGTTTATACGGGACAGCCCTTAATGAAAAACTGTTTTTT	CASSLYGTALNEKLFF
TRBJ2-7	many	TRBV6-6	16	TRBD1	TGTGCCAGCAGTGAGGGACAGGGATTTATAGCCTACGAGCAGTACTTC	CASSEGQGFIAYEQYF
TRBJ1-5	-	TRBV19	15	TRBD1	TGTGCCAGTAGTAAAACTCGACAGGGTGGACAGCCCCAGCATTTT	CASSKTRQGGQPQHF
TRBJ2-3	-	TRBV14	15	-	TGTGCCAGCAGTTACAACTCTGCGGGATTGGGTACGCAGTATTTT	CASSYNSAGLGTQYF
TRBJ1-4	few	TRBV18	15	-	TGTGCCAGCTCACCAAGGGCAGGCTATAATGAAAAACTGTTTTTT	CASSPRAGYNEKLFF
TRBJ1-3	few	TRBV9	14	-	TGTGCCAGCAATGAGGGAGGGTTTGGAAACACCATATATTTT	CASNEGGFGNTIYF
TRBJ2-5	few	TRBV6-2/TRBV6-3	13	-	TGTGCCAGCGTCCGACAGTTCCAAGAGACCCAGTACTTC	CASVRQFQETQYF
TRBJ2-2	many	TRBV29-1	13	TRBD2	TGCAGCGTTTGGACTAGCGTCACCGGGGAGCTGTTTTTT	CSVWTSVTGELFF
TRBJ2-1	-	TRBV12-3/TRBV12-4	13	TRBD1	TGTGCCAGCAGTAACAGGGGTTACAATGAGCAGTTCTTC	CASSNRGYNEQFF
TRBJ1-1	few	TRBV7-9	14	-	TGTGCCAGCAGTCACCCGGGCCCACAGGTTGAAGCTTTCTTT	CASSHPGPQVEAFF
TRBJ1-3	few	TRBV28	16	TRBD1	TGTGCCAGCAGCCCGACAGGGGAGAACTCTGGAAACACCATATATTTT	CASSPTGENSGNTIYF
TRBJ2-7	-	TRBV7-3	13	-	TGTGCCAGCAGCCCCAGACAGTCCGGCGAGCAGTACTTC	CASSPRQSGEQYF
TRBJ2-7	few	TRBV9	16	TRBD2	TGTGCCAGCAGCGGTGGTGGACTAGCGACTTCCTACGAGCAGTACTTC	CASSGGGLATSYEQYF
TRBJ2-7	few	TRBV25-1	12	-	TGTGCCAGCAGTGCCCTGGGTTACGAGCAGTACTTC	CASSALGYEQYF
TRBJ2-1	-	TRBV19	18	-	TGTGCCAGTAGTATAGTCCCTGGAGGCCTAGCGCCCTACAATGAGCAGTTCTTC	CASSIVPGGLAPYNEQFF
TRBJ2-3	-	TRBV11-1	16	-	TGTGCCAGCAGCCCCTCCCCTGGCGGGCCAGGGGATACGCAGTATTTT	CASSPSPGGPGDTQYF
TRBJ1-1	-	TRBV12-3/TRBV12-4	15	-	TGTGCCAGCAGTTTTACCCCGACAGGAAACACTGAAGCTTTCTTT	CASSFTPTGNTEAFF
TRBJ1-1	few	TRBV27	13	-	TGTGCCAGCGGCTTTAGGGAAGACACTGAAGCTTTCTTT	CASGFREDTEAFF
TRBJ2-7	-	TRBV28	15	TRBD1	TGTGCCAGCAGGGCCGGGACAGCGAGCTCCTACGAGCAGTACTTC	CASRAGTASSYEQYF
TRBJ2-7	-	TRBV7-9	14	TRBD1	TGTGCCAGCAGCTCCCCGGACAGGGTGTACGAGCAGTACTTC	CASSSPDRVYEQYF
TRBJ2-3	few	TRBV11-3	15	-	TGTGCCAGCAGCTTTCCGATCACGGGCACAGATACGCAGTATTTT	CASSFPITGTDTQYF
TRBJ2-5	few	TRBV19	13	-	TGTGCCAGCAGTAGGGGGGATCGAGAGACCCAGTACTTC	CASSRGDRETQYF
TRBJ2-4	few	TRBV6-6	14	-	TGTGCCAGCAGGCTACAGGGCCGAAAAAACATTCAGTACTTC	CASRLQGRKNIQYF
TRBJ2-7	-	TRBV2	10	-	TGTGCCAGCAGTGAGTCAGGCCCCAACTTC	CASSESGPNF
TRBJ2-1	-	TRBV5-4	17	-	TGTGCCAGCAGCTTGGCTGGGGTCGGGAGCTCCTACAATGAGCAGTTCTTC	CASSLAGVGSSYNEQFF
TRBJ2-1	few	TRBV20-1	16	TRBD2	TGCAGTGCTAGAGATATGGGGCGGGAGTCCTACAATGAGCAGTTCTTC	CSARDMGRESYNEQFF
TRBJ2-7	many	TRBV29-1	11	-	TGCAGCGCCATCACAGGGAACGAGCAGTACTTC	CSAITGNEQYF
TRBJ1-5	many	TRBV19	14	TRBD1	TGTGCCAGTACCGGGACAGGGGTCGATCAGCCCCAGCATTTT	CASTGTGVDQPQHF
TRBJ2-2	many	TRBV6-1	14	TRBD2	TGTGCCAGCAGTGGTCTAGCGGGGAACGGGGAGCTGTTTTTT	CASSGLAGNGELFF
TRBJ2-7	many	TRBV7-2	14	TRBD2	TGTGCCAGCAGCCCGACTAGCGGTAACTACGAGCAGTACTTC	CASSPTSGNYEQYF
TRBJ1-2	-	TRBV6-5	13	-	TGTGCCAGCAGCGAATCAAGGACTAGTGGCTACACCTTC	CASSESRTSGYTF
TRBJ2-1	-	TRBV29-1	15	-	TGCACCATCTCGAGGGCGACCTCCTCCTACAATGAGCAGTTCTTC	CTISRATSSYNEQFF
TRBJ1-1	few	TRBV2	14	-	TGTGCCAGCAGTTCCGGGACGGTGAACACTGAAGCTTTCTTT	CASSSGTVNTEAFF
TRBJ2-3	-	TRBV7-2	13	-	TGTGCCAGCAGTCGAGGACTGCGGCAAACGCAGTATTTT	CASSRGLRQTQYF